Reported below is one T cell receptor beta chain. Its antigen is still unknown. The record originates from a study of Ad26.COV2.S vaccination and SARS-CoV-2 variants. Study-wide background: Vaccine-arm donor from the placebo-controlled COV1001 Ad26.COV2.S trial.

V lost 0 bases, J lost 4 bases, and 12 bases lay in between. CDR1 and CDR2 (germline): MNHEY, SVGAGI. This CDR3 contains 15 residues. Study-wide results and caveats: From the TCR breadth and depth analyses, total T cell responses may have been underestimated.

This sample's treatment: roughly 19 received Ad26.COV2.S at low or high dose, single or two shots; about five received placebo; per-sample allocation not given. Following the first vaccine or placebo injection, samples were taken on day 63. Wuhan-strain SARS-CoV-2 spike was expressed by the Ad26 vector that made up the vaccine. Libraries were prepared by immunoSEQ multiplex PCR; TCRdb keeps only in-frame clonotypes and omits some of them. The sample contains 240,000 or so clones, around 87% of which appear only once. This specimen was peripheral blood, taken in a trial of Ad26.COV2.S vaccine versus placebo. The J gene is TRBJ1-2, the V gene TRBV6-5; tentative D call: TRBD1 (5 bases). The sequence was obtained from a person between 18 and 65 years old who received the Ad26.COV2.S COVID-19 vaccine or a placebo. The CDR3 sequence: CASSYSGRVGYGYTF. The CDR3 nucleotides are TGTGCCAGCAGTTACTCGGGCAGGGTCGGCTATGGCTACACCTTC.